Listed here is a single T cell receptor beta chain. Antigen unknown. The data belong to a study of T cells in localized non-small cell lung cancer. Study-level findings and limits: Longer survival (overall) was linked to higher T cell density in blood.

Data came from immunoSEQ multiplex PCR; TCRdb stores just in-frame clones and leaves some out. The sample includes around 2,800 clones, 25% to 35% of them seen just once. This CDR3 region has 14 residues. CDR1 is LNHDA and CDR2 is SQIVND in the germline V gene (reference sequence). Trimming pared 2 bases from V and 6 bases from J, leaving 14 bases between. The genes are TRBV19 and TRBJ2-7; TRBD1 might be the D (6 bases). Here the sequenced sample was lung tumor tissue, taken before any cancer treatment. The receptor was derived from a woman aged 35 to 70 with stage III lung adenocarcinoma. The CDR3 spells CASSIKQGVSEQYF. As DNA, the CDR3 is TGTGCCAGTAGTATAAAACAGGGCGTCAGCGAGCAGTACTTC.